Listed below are T cell receptor beta chains from one sample, sequenced in a study of vaccination effects on CD4 cells after COVID-19. Some clones are missing from TCRdb's copy, which holds only in-frame ones; the method was immunoSEQ multiplex PCR. The sample contains tens of thousands of clones, about 75% of which appear only once. No antigen has been identified for these receptors. Sequenced here: CD4+ T cells from PBMCs cultured without peptide, sampled before COVID-19 vaccination. The origin of the receptors is a human donor who had a prior SARS-CoV-2 infection. The CDR3 runs from the conserved cysteine through the conserved F or W. The order of the fields is CDR3 DNA, CDR3 protein, CDR3 length, V gene, J gene, D gene, clone size. The D gene is left open where the match is weak. Part of the rows lack a size; the others show once, few, many or a class for expanded clones.

CDR3nt: TGTGCCAGCAGTAAACAGGGGGCTCTCACTGAAGCTTTCTTT
CDR3aa: CASSKQGALTEAFF
len: 14
v_gene: TRBV28
j_gene: TRBJ1-1
d_gene: TRBD1
abundance: NA

CDR3nt: TGTGCTAGTGAGGATAATTCGGGCCCCTACGAGCAGTACTTC
CDR3aa: CASEDNSGPYEQYF
len: 14
v_gene: TRBV12-5
j_gene: TRBJ2-7
d_gene: NA
abundance: NA

CDR3nt: TGTGCCAGCAGCCCCCGACTTAGCGGGACAGGCGATGAGCAGTTCTTC
CDR3aa: CASSPRLSGTGDEQFF
len: 16
v_gene: TRBV7-2
j_gene: TRBJ2-1
d_gene: NA
abundance: few

CDR3nt: TGCGCCAGCAGCCCGTTCTTAGACAGTACCTATGGCTACACCTTC
CDR3aa: CASSPFLDSTYGYTF
len: 15
v_gene: TRBV5-1
j_gene: TRBJ1-2
d_gene: NA
abundance: NA

CDR3nt: TGTGCCAGCAGCTTAGACTTCGCGGGCCCCTACAATGAGCAGTTCTTC
CDR3aa: CASSLDFAGPYNEQFF
len: 16
v_gene: TRBV7-8
j_gene: TRBJ2-1
d_gene: NA
abundance: NA

CDR3nt: TGCGCCAGCAGCCAAGACACCTCTGGGGCCAACGTCCTGACTTTC
CDR3aa: CASSQDTSGANVLTF
len: 15
v_gene: TRBV5-1
j_gene: TRBJ2-6
d_gene: NA
abundance: once

CDR3nt: TGCAGTGCTAGTCTAGCGGCTACCTACAATGAGCAGTTCTTC
CDR3aa: CSASLAATYNEQFF
len: 14
v_gene: TRBV20-1
j_gene: TRBJ2-1
d_gene: TRBD2
abundance: NA

CDR3nt: TGTGCCAGCAGCCAAAACGATAGCCCTAACTATGGCTACACCTTC
CDR3aa: CASSQNDSPNYGYTF
len: 15
v_gene: TRBV3-1/TRBV3-2
j_gene: TRBJ1-2
d_gene: NA
abundance: NA

CDR3nt: TGTGCCTGGAGTCGGGACTTCTACTACGAGCAGTACTTC
CDR3aa: CAWSRDFYYEQYF
len: 13
v_gene: TRBV30
j_gene: TRBJ2-7
d_gene: NA
abundance: NA

CDR3nt: TGTGCCAGCTCACCCATAGAAGTTAGATTGTCCTACGAGCAGTACTTC
CDR3aa: CASSPIEVRLSYEQYF
len: 16
v_gene: TRBV18
j_gene: TRBJ2-7
d_gene: NA
abundance: NA

CDR3nt: TGTGCCAGCAGCGTCGGGGCCACGGCCGGGGAGCTGTTTTTT
CDR3aa: CASSVGATAGELFF
len: 14
v_gene: TRBV9
j_gene: TRBJ2-2
d_gene: NA
abundance: NA

CDR3nt: TGTGCCAGCAGTGAGCGGGACACCGGGGAGCTGTTTTTT
CDR3aa: CASSERDTGELFF
len: 13
v_gene: TRBV6-4
j_gene: TRBJ2-2
d_gene: NA
abundance: once

CDR3nt: TGTGCCAGCAGCTCGCCCTCGTCAGATACGCAGTATTTT
CDR3aa: CASSSPSSDTQYF
len: 13
v_gene: TRBV7-3
j_gene: TRBJ2-3
d_gene: NA
abundance: NA

CDR3nt: TGTGCCAGCAGACCGGGACAGGGGAGCAACGAGCAGTACTTC
CDR3aa: CASRPGQGSNEQYF
len: 14
v_gene: TRBV6-5
j_gene: TRBJ2-7
d_gene: TRBD1
abundance: NA

CDR3nt: TGTGCCAGCAGCTTAGGAGGACAGCTCTACGAGCAGTACTTC
CDR3aa: CASSLGGQLYEQYF
len: 14
v_gene: TRBV7-2
j_gene: TRBJ2-7
d_gene: NA
abundance: NA

CDR3nt: TGCAGTGCTAGTCAGGGTAACGAGGACACTGAAGCTTTCTTT
CDR3aa: CSASQGNEDTEAFF
len: 14
v_gene: TRBV20-1
j_gene: TRBJ1-1
d_gene: NA
abundance: few

CDR3nt: TGTGCCAGCAGCGTTCCGGGTTTGGGAGCCTACGAGCAGTACTTC
CDR3aa: CASSVPGLGAYEQYF
len: 15
v_gene: TRBV9
j_gene: TRBJ2-7
d_gene: NA
abundance: NA

CDR3nt: TGTGCCAGCAGCAGAGGACGGACGAACACCGGGGAGCTGTTTTTT
CDR3aa: CASSRGRTNTGELFF
len: 15
v_gene: TRBV7-9
j_gene: TRBJ2-2
d_gene: NA
abundance: NA

CDR3nt: TGTGCCAGCAGTTTCTCGGGACAGTATTTTTCCTTC
CDR3aa: CASSFSGQYFSF
len: 12
v_gene: TRBV12-3/TRBV12-4
j_gene: TRBJ1-2
d_gene: TRBD1
abundance: NA

CDR3nt: TGTGCCAGTAGTAATCAGCGGGATGGGGAGCAGTACTTC
CDR3aa: CASSNQRDGEQYF
len: 13
v_gene: TRBV19
j_gene: TRBJ2-7
d_gene: TRBD2
abundance: NA

CDR3nt: TGTGCCATCAGTGCAGCTAGCGGGGGAACAGATACGCAGTATTTT
CDR3aa: CAISAASGGTDTQYF
len: 15
v_gene: TRBV10-3
j_gene: TRBJ2-3
d_gene: TRBD2
abundance: NA

CDR3nt: TGTGCCAGCAGCTCATCCACCTGGGTAGGCTCGGAGACCCAGTACTTC
CDR3aa: CASSSSTWVGSETQYF
len: 16
v_gene: TRBV11-3
j_gene: TRBJ2-5
d_gene: NA
abundance: NA

CDR3nt: TGTGCCAGCAGACGAGGGACAGGGGCGAAGTATGGCTACACCTTC
CDR3aa: CASRRGTGAKYGYTF
len: 15
v_gene: TRBV6-5
j_gene: TRBJ1-2
d_gene: TRBD1
abundance: NA

CDR3nt: TGTGCCAGCAGCTTAGGGGGACAAAAACGGAATGGCTACACCTTC
CDR3aa: CASSLGGQKRNGYTF
len: 15
v_gene: TRBV11-2
j_gene: TRBJ1-2
d_gene: NA
abundance: few

CDR3nt: TGTGCCAGCAGCCCAATCCGGGACTACACATACAATGAGCAGTTCTTC
CDR3aa: CASSPIRDYTYNEQFF
len: 16
v_gene: TRBV7-8
j_gene: TRBJ2-1
d_gene: TRBD2
abundance: few

CDR3nt: TGTGCCAGCTCACCCCGAGGGGGGGGCGATACAGATACGCAGTATTTT
CDR3aa: CASSPRGGGDTDTQYF
len: 16
v_gene: TRBV18
j_gene: TRBJ2-3
d_gene: NA
abundance: few

CDR3nt: TGTGCCAGCAGTTCGGGACAGGGGGGCGATGAGCAGTTCTTC
CDR3aa: CASSSGQGGDEQFF
len: 14
v_gene: TRBV27
j_gene: TRBJ2-1
d_gene: TRBD1
abundance: once

CDR3nt: TGTGCCAGCAGCTTTTTGCGGGACCTTAACTACAATGAGCAGTTCTTC
CDR3aa: CASSFLRDLNYNEQFF
len: 16
v_gene: TRBV5-5
j_gene: TRBJ2-1
d_gene: NA
abundance: NA

CDR3nt: TGCGCCAGCAGCCCAGTGAATGAGGGCGGTGAGCAGTTCTTC
CDR3aa: CASSPVNEGGEQFF
len: 14
v_gene: TRBV4-3
j_gene: TRBJ2-1
d_gene: NA
abundance: NA

CDR3nt: TGTGCCAGCAGTTACTCTGGGCAATCCTACGAGCAGTACTTC
CDR3aa: CASSYSGQSYEQYF
len: 14
v_gene: TRBV6-6
j_gene: TRBJ2-7
d_gene: NA
abundance: NA

CDR3nt: TGTGCCAGCAGTGTGCCAAGTGGGAGGGCCGAACAAGAGACCCAGTACTTC
CDR3aa: CASSVPSGRAEQETQYF
len: 17
v_gene: TRBV25-1
j_gene: TRBJ2-5
d_gene: TRBD2
abundance: NA

CDR3nt: TGTGCCAGTAGTTTCGTTGCCGGGACACTTAACTATGGCTACACCTTC
CDR3aa: CASSFVAGTLNYGYTF
len: 16
v_gene: TRBV19
j_gene: TRBJ1-2
d_gene: NA
abundance: few

CDR3nt: TGTGCCAGCAGCCCCAGGGACAGGGCATCTTCTAACTATGGCTACACCTTC
CDR3aa: CASSPRDRASSNYGYTF
len: 17
v_gene: TRBV4-2
j_gene: TRBJ1-2
d_gene: TRBD1
abundance: NA